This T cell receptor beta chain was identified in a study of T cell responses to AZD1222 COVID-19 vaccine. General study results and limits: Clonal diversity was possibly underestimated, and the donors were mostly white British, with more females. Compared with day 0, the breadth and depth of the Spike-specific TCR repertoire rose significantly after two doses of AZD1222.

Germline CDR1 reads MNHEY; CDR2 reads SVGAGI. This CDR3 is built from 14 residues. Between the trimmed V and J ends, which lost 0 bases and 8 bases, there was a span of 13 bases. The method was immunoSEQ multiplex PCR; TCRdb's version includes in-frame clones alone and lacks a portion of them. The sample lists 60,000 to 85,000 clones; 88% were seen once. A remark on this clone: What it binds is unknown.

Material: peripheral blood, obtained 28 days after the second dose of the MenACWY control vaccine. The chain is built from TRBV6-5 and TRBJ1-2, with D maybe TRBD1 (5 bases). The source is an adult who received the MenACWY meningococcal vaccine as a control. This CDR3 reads CASSYSTARGGYTF. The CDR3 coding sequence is TGTGCCAGCAGTTACTCAACCGCACGGGGCGGCTACACCTTC.